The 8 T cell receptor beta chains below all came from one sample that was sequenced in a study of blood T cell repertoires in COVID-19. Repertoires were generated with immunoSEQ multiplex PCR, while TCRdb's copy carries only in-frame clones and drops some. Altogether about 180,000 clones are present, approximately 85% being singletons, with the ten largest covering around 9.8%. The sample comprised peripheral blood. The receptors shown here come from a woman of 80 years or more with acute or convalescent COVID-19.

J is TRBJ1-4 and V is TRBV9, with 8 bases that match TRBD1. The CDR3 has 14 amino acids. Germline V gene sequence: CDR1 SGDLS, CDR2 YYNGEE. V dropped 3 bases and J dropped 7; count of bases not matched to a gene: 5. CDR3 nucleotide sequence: TGTGCCAGCAGCGCAGGACAGGGTGTTGAAAAACTGTTTTTT. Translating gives CASSAGQGVEKLFF.

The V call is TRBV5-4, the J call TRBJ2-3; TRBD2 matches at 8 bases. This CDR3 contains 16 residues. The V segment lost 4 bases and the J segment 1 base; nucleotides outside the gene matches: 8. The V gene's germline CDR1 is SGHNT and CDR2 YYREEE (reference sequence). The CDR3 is CASSPGGTARTDTQYF. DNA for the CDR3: TGTGCCAGCAGCCCGGGGGGGACTGCCCGCACAGATACGCAGTATTTT.

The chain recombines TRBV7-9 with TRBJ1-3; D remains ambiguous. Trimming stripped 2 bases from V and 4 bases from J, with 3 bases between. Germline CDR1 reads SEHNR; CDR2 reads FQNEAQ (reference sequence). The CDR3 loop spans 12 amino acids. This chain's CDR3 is CASSLLGNTIYF. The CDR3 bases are TGTGCCAGCAGCTTATTAGGAAACACCATATATTTT.

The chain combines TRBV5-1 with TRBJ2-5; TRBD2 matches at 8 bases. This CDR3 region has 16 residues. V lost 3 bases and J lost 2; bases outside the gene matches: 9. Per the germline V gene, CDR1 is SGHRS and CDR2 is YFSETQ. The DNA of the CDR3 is TGCGCCAGCAGCTCGATAGCGGGACGGAAACAAGAGACCCAGTACTTC. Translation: CASSSIAGRKQETQYF.

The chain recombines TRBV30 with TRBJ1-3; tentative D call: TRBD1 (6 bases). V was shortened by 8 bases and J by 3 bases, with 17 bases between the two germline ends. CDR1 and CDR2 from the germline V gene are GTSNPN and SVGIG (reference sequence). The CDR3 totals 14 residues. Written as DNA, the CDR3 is TGTGCCGGCTCCACAGGGTATAATGGAAACACCATATATTTT. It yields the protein CAGSTGYNGNTIYF.

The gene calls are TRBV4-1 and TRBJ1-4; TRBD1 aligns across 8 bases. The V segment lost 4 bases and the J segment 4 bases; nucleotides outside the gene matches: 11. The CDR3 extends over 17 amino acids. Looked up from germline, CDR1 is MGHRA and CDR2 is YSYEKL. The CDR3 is CASSPRQGAPGNEKLFF. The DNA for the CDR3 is TGCGCCAGCAGCCCGCGCCAGGGGGCGCCTGGTAATGAAAAACTGTTTTTT.

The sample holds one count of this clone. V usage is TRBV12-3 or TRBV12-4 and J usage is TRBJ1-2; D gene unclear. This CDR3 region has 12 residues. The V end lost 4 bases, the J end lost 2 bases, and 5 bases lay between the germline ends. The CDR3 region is CASSSVNYGYTF. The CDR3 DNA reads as TGTGCCAGCAGTTCCGTGAACTATGGCTACACCTTC.

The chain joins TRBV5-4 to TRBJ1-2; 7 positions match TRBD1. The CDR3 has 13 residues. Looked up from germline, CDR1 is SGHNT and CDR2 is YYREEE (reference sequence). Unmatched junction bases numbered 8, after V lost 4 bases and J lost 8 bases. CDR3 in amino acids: CASSNTGAGGYTF. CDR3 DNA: TGTGCCAGCAGCAATACAGGGGCGGGGGGCTACACCTTC. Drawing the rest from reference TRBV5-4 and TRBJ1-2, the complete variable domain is ETGVTQSPTHLIKTRGQQVTLRCSSQSGHNTVSWYQQALGQGPQFIFQYYREEENGRGNFPPRFSGLQFPNYSSELNVNALELDDSALYLCASSNTGAGGYTFGSGTRLTVV.